This T cell receptor beta chain was retrieved from a study of shared clonotypes between healthy human individuals. Here immunoSEQ multiplex PCR was the method, and the copy in TCRdb shows in-frame clones only, minus some. The sample lists 300,000 to 400,000 clones, around 87% seen once, with roughly 17% in the top ten. The length of the CDR3 is 15 residues. With 4 bases removed from V and 6 bases from J, the gap between germline ends came to 15 bases. Per the germline V gene, CDR1 is SGHAT and CDR2 is FQNNGV. This sequence originates from a man aged 18 to 35 in good health. Sequenced sample: memory CD8+ T cells sorted from blood. Noted subset: CD45RO+ cells pooled with CCR7-negative TemRA cells. V usage is TRBV11-2 and J usage is TRBJ2-2, with D perhaps TRBD2 (6 bases). The CDR3 region is CASSSPPEGPGELFF. Here the CDR3 DNA reads TGTGCCAGCAGCTCGCCCCCGGAGGGCCCCGGGGAGCTGTTTTTT.